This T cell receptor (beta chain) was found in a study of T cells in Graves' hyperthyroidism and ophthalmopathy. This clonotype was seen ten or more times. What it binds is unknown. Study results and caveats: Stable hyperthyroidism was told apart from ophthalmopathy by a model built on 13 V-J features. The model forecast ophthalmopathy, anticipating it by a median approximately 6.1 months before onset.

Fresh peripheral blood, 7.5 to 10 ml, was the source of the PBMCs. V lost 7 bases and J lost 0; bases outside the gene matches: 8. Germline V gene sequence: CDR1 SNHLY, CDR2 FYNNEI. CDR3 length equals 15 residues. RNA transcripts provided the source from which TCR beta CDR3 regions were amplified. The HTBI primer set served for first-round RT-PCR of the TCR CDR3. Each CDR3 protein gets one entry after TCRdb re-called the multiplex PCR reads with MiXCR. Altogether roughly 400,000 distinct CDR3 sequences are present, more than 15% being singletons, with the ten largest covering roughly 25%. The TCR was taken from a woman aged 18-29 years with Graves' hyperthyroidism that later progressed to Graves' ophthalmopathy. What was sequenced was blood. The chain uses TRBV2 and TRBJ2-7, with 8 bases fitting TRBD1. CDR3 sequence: CASKNPGQVSYEQYF. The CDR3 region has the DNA TGTGCCAGCAAAAACCCGGGACAGGTCTCCTACGAGCAGTACTTC.